This section outlines one TCR beta chain sequence together with its context. The antigen remains undetermined. Trimming shortened V by 6 bases and J by 4 bases, and 12 bases separated the two germline ends. Germline V gives CDR1 MNHEY, CDR2 SVGAGI. The CDR3 has 14 amino acids. The sample is drawn from a study of cytomegalovirus exposure and HLA in healthy donors. Study-wide results and limits: In a later analysis, CMV-associated beta chains were mostly HLA-associated, it appeared. Across HLA loci, a later analysis found differing TCR association rates, with DRB1 most and HLA-C fewest. Associated with cytomegalovirus, according to the listing, were 150 to 200 TCR beta chains.

Vbeta (60) and Jbeta (13) primers were used in the PCR. Sequencing was performed with immunoSEQ multiplex PCR; in TCRdb, only in-frame clones are kept and a portion is missing. The table lists about 150,000 clones, approximately 80% of them singletons. The sequencing input was PBMCs. The clonotype originates from a woman aged 35 to 49 in good health and CMV-seronegative. The chain has TRBV6-5 and TRBJ2-2, with no clear D. The CDR3 reads CASRTSQFTGELFF. The CDR3 bases are TGTGCCAGCAGAACCTCCCAGTTCACCGGGGAGCTGTTTTTT.